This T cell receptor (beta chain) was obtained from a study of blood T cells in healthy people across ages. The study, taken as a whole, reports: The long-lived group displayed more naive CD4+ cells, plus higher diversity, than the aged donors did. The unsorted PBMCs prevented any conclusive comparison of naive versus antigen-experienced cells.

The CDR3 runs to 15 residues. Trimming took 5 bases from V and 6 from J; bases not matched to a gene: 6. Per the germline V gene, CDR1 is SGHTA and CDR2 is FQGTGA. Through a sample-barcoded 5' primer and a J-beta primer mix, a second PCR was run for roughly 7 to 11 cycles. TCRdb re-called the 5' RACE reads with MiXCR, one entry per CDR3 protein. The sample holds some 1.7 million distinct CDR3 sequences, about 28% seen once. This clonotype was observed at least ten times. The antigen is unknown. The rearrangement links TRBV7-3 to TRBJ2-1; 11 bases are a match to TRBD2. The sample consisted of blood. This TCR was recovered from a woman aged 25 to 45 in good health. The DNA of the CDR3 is TGTGCCAGCAGCAATTTAGCGGGGGGGAGCAATGAGCAGTTCTTC. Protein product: CASSNLAGGSNEQFF. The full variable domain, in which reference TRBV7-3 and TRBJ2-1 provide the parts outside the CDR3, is GAGVSQTPSNKVTEKGKYVELRCDPISGHTALYWYRQSLGQGPEFLIYFQGTGAADDSGLPNDRFFAVRPEGSVSTLKIQRTERGDSAVYLCASSNLAGGSNEQFFGPGTRLTVL.